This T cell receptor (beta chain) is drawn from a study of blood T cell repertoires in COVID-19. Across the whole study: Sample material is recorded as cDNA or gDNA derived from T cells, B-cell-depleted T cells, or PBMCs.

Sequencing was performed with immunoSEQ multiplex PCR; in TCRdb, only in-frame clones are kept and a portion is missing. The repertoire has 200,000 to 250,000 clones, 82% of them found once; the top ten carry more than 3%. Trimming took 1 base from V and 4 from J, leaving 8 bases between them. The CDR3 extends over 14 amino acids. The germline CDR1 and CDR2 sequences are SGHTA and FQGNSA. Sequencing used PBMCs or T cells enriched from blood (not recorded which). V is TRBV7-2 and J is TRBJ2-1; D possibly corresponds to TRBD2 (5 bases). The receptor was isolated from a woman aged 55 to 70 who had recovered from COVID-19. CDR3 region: CASSLGLTYNEQFF. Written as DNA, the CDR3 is TGTGCCAGCAGCTTAGGACTAACTTACAATGAGCAGTTCTTC.